The 21 T cell receptor beta chains reported below all come from one sample, sequenced in a study of sequential checkpoint blockade in melanoma. Libraries were prepared by immunoSEQ multiplex PCR; TCRdb keeps only in-frame clonotypes and omits some of them. The data hold 20,000 to 25,000 clones, with approximately 78% observed a single time. Stated treatment: randomized to nivolumab then ipilimumab (arm A) or the reverse (arm B). The starting material was CD8+ T cells sorted from blood (inferred from file names), obtained from a patient given nivolumab and ipilimumab in sequence. Source of these receptors: a human donor with melanoma.

The chain is built from TRBV28 and TRBJ2-4, with TRBD1 as a possible D gene (6 bases). V lost 3 bases to trimming and J lost 1 base, with 13 bases between them. Germline CDR1 MDHEN, CDR2 SYDVKM. This CDR3 has 16 residues. The CDR3 sequence is CASSFGVDSAKNIQYF. Here the CDR3 DNA reads TGTGCCAGCAGTTTTGGCGTGGACAGTGCCAAAAACATTCAGTACTTC.

This clone was seen a handful of times. The chain employs TRBV27 and TRBJ1-3; D is possibly TRBD1 (6 bases). CDR3 length: 16 amino acids. V lost 6 bases to trimming and J lost 0 bases, with 15 bases between them. The germline V gene has CDR1 MNHEY and CDR2 SMNVEV (reference sequence). The chain's CDR3 is CASRLTGAFSGNTIYF. CDR3 nucleotide sequence: TGTGCCAGCAGACTGACAGGAGCCTTCTCTGGAAACACCATATATTTT.

This clone was seen a single time. The chain uses TRBV7-2 and TRBJ1-1, with 7 bases matching TRBD1. V lost 3 bases and J lost 5; bases outside the gene matches: 9. The CDR3 is 15 amino acids. Germline V gives CDR1 SGHTA, CDR2 FQGNSA. CDR3 DNA sequence: TGTGCCAGCAGCTTTTTTACAGGGGTGGGAACTGAAGCTTTCTTT. This gives the protein CASSFFTGVGTEAFF.

This clone showed up just once. In DNA form, the CDR3 reads TGTGCCAGCAGCCCCAGGGTCACAGATACGCAGTATTTT. This codes for CASSPRVTDTQYF. The chain links TRBV9 to TRBJ2-3, with D possibly TRBD1 on 5 matching bases. Trimming cost V 4 bases and J 2 bases, with 8 bases left between them. The V gene's germline CDR1 is SGDLS and CDR2 YYNGEE. The CDR3 loop spans 13 amino acids.

This clone was seen more than once but under ten times. The chain has TRBV7-2 and TRBJ2-7; maybe TRBD2 (6 bases). The V gene's germline CDR1 is SGHTA and CDR2 FQGNSA. CDR3 length: 14 residues. The ends were cut back, 5 bases at V and 6 bases at J, with 17 bases in the middle. CDR3 residues: CASSGNGGSTEQYF. In DNA form, the CDR3 reads TGTGCCAGCAGCGGAAATGGGGGGAGTACCGAGCAGTACTTC.

The chain recombines TRBV18 with TRBJ1-5, with a weak D call TRBD1 (5 bases). Germline V gene lookup returns CDR1 KGHSH and CDR2 LQKENI. V gave up 3 bases and J gave up 9 bases, with 15 bases separating them. The CDR3 is made up of 14 amino acids. The CDR3 nucleotides read TGTGCCAGCTCACCCGGGACTGCCGGGGGGCCCCAGCATTTT. This sequence encodes CASSPGTAGGPQHF.

The chain couples TRBV2 to TRBJ1-3; 7 nucleotides align to TRBD1. Germline V lookup: CDR1 SNHLY, CDR2 FYNNEI. This CDR3 is 17 amino acids long. Trimming took 6 bases from V and 2 from J; bases not matched to a gene: 13. As DNA, the CDR3 is TGTGCCAGCAGCTCCGACAGGGTAATCGGGCCTGGAAACACCATATATTTT. Translation: CASSSDRVIGPGNTIYF.

The chain is built from TRBV6-6 and TRBJ2-7; a possible D gene is TRBD2 (6 bases). Trimming took 6 bases from V and 2 from J, leaving 17 bases between them. Germline values: CDR1 MNHNY, CDR2 SVGAGI (reference sequence). This CDR3 spans 15 amino acids. CDR3 loop: CASRSPGAQAYEQYF. The DNA of the CDR3 is TGTGCCAGCAGATCCCCGGGAGCCCAAGCCTACGAGCAGTACTTC.

This clone was seen only a few times. The chain couples TRBV4-3 to TRBJ1-1; D possibly corresponds to TRBD1 (6 bases). From germline, CDR1 is LGHNA and CDR2 YSLEER. The CDR3 contains 14 residues. V lost 8 bases to trimming and J lost 1 base, with 14 bases between them. CDR3: CASRRQGTNTEAFF. The CDR3 DNA is TGCGCCAGCCGGAGGCAGGGGACGAACACTGAAGCTTTCTTT.

The chain carries TRBV11-3 and TRBJ2-5; D may be TRBD1 (5 bases). CDR3 length: 15 amino acids. The germline CDR1 and CDR2 sequences are SGHNT and YENEEA. The V gene lost 3 bases and the J gene lost 1 base, with 12 bases spanning the gap. CDR3 in amino acids: CASSFRTGTQETQYF. CDR3 sequence (DNA): TGTGCCAGCAGCTTCCGAACAGGTACCCAAGAGACCCAGTACTTC.

The chain joins TRBV30 to TRBJ1-3; D is perhaps TRBD1 (5 bases). CDR1 is GTSNPN, CDR2 SVGIG, per germline (reference sequence). V lost 3 bases and J 2 bases, leaving 11 bases between the germline ends. CDR3 size: 14 residues. The CDR3 reads CAWSWGDAGNTIYF. Here the CDR3 DNA reads TGTGCCTGGAGCTGGGGGGACGCTGGAAACACCATATATTTT.

This clone appeared a few times. The CDR3 DNA reads TGTGCCAGCAGCGTAGGGGCTCAATTAAGTCAGCCCCAGCATTTT. Translated: CASSVGAQLSQPQHF. The chain recombines TRBV9 with TRBJ1-5; D gene unclear. The CDR3 extends over 15 amino acids. The V end was cut by 0 bases, the J end by 6 bases, with 13 bases between. The germline gives CDR1 SGDLS, CDR2 YYNGEE.

This clone turned up a few times. The chain has TRBV30 and TRBJ2-1; 12 nucleotides line up with TRBD2. CDR3 length: 18 amino acids. Germline loops: CDR1 GTSNPN, CDR2 SVGIG (reference sequence). V lost 4 bases and J lost 7; bases outside the gene matches: 17. CDR3 sequence: CAWKATSGRLLGVNEQFF. In DNA form, the CDR3 reads TGTGCCTGGAAAGCGACTAGCGGGAGACTTTTGGGCGTGAATGAGCAGTTCTTC.

In its sample, this clone was seen a few times. The chain links TRBV27 to TRBJ2-7; no clear D. V lost 2 bases and J 2 bases, leaving 13 bases between the germline ends. Germline values: CDR1 MNHEY, CDR2 SMNVEV (reference sequence). The length of the CDR3 is 15 residues. CDR3 sequence: CASSLTPKTPYEQYF. The CDR3 DNA reads as TGTGCCAGCAGTTTAACTCCTAAAACCCCCTACGAGCAGTACTTC.

V usage is TRBV29-1 and J usage is TRBJ2-3; 9 positions agree with TRBD1. The germline V gene encodes CDR1 SQVTM and CDR2 ANQGSEA. The CDR3 loop spans 14 amino acids. V shed 4 bases and J 2 bases; nucleotides not matched to a gene: 4. CDR3 residues: CSVGGQGITDTQYF. Here the CDR3 DNA reads TGCAGCGTTGGGGGACAGGGTATCACAGATACGCAGTATTTT.

V usage is TRBV6-1 and J usage is TRBJ1-2; D gene ambiguous. CDR3 size: 14 residues. The V end was cut by 2 bases, the J end by 4 bases, with 11 bases between. Germline V gene sequence: CDR1 MNHNS, CDR2 SASEGT. This CDR3 reads CASSELYRSYGYTF. DNA for the CDR3: TGTGCCAGCAGTGAACTCTACAGAAGCTATGGCTACACCTTC.

The chain uses TRBV2 and TRBJ2-3; D perhaps matches TRBD1 (6 bases). This CDR3 region has 13 residues. The germline V gene has CDR1 SNHLY and CDR2 FYNNEI. Between the trimmed V and J ends, which lost 7 bases and 6 bases, there was a span of 14 bases. This CDR3 reads CASTGVLWDTQYF. CDR3 bases: TGTGCCAGCACAGGGGTACTATGGGATACGCAGTATTTT.

The genes are TRBV7-6 and TRBJ2-5, with 7 bases matching TRBD1. Germline V gene sequence: CDR1 SGHVS, CDR2 FNYEAQ. The trim removed 5 bases at V and 1 base at J, leaving 7 bases unmatched. This CDR3 region has 15 residues. CDR3 loop: CASSQGVGSQETQYF. The CDR3 nucleotides are TGTGCCAGCAGCCAGGGGGTGGGTTCCCAAGAGACCCAGTACTTC.

CDR3 residues: CASSSSGVSYEQYF. The DNA of the CDR3 is TGTGCCAGCAGCTCTAGCGGGGTTTCCTACGAGCAGTACTTC. V usage is TRBV28 and J usage is TRBJ2-7; 9 nucleotides line up with TRBD2. Germline V CDR1 and CDR2: MDHEN, SYDVKM. V was pared by 6 bases and J by 1 base, with 4 bases of the junction left unmatched. CDR3 length: 14 residues.

This clone was seen only a few times. This chain connects TRBV19 to TRBJ2-7; D is possibly TRBD1 (6 bases). Germline CDR1 is LNHDA and CDR2 is SQIVND (reference sequence). V lost 3 bases, J lost 3 bases, and 15 bases lay in between. There are 15 residues in the CDR3. CDR3 DNA sequence: TGTGCCAGTAGTATGAAGGGGGAGTCACACTACGAGCAGTACTTC. Amino acid sequence: CASSMKGESHYEQYF.

The V and J genes are TRBV15 and TRBJ2-2; D perhaps matches TRBD1 (5 bases). V lost 6 bases to trimming and J lost 0 bases, with 8 bases between them. This CDR3 is built from 14 residues. Germline values: CDR1 LNHNV, CDR2 YYDKDF (reference sequence). The CDR3 is CATSPTANTGELFF. The CDR3 nucleotides read TGTGCCACCAGTCCGACAGCGAACACCGGGGAGCTGTTTTTT.